A single sample is the source of the 28 T cell receptor beta chains below, sequenced in a study of T cell repertoires in cytomegalovirus infection. TCRdb redid the calling of the reads with MiXCR, one entry per CDR3 protein. The profile covers a few hundred thousand distinct CDR3 sequences, with about 26% appearing a single time and roughly an eighth taken by the ten largest. The sequencing input was PBMCs. These receptors all stem from a human donor in good health (CMV status not recorded). Some clones in this sample may be carry-over from other donors' samples.

Only a few counts were recorded for this clonotype. The V call is TRBV6-2 or TRBV6-3, the J call TRBJ2-1; 14 bases are shared with TRBD2. The CDR3 contains 19 residues. The germline V gene encodes CDR1 MNHEY and CDR2 SVGEGT. The trim removed 2 bases at V and 5 bases at J, leaving 11 bases unmatched. The CDR3 nucleotides are TGTGCCAGCAGTTACCGCGGACTAGCGGGGGGACTTTCCCACAATGAGCAGTTCTTC. Translating gives CASSYRGLAGGLSHNEQFF.

In this sample, this clonotype turned up a few times. This sequence joins TRBV19 and TRBJ2-1; D perhaps matches TRBD1 (5 bases). The germline gives CDR1 LNHDA, CDR2 SQIVND (reference sequence). Trimming took off 5 bases at V and 6 bases at J, with 17 bases between the two ends. The CDR3 has 15 residues. This CDR3 is CASSLRGHFPNEQFF. The CDR3 nucleotides read TGTGCCAGTAGTCTGAGAGGACACTTTCCCAATGAGCAGTTCTTC.

The chain carries TRBV12-3 or TRBV12-4 and TRBJ2-2; no definite D call. The CDR3 spans 12 residues. The V gene lost 8 bases and the J gene lost 4 bases, with 8 bases spanning the gap. CDR3 region: CASSRITGELFF. The CDR3 coding sequence is TGTGCCAGCTCCAGGATCACCGGGGAGCTGTTTTTT.

This chain links TRBV6-5 with TRBJ2-1; perhaps TRBD2 as D (6 bases). Germline CDR1 and CDR2: MNHEY and SVGAGI. Trimming cost V 6 bases and J 0 bases, with 12 bases left between them. CDR3 length: 15 amino acids. DNA for the CDR3: TGTGCCAGCAGCCCAGAAGCGGGCTCCTACAATGAGCAGTTCTTC. This gives the protein CASSPEAGSYNEQFF.

This clonotype has ten or more counts. The V gene is TRBV7-6, the J gene TRBJ2-1; unclear D gene. The germline gives CDR1 SGHVS, CDR2 FNYEAQ. V gave up 2 bases and J gave up 8 bases, with 13 bases separating them. The CDR3 contains 14 residues. CDR3 DNA: TGTGCCAGCAGCTTATATTCGGTTAGGGATGAGCAGTTCTTC. Its protein is CASSLYSVRDEQFF.

This clonotype was picked up a small number of times. The CDR3 reads CASSPVRDRGTEAFF. The CDR3 coding sequence is TGTGCCAGCAGTCCTGTCCGGGACAGGGGCACTGAAGCTTTCTTT. The chain combines TRBV27 with TRBJ1-1; 10 bases agree with TRBD1. The length of the CDR3 is 15 residues. J lost 4 bases, V lost 5 bases, and 7 bases had no gene match. From germline, CDR1 is MNHEY and CDR2 SMNVEV (reference sequence).

There are many counts of this clonotype. This chain joins TRBV7-2 and TRBJ1-5; unclear D gene. V dropped 2 bases and J dropped 3 bases, with 8 bases sitting between them. CDR3 length: 14 residues. Germline V gives CDR1 SGHTA, CDR2 FQGNSA. The CDR3 DNA follows: TGTGCCAGCAGCTTATTTCCGGCCAATCAGCCCCAGCATTTT. Its translation: CASSLFPANQPQHF.

On this clonotype itself: The junction does not match germline at one end; this may be a read error. The V and J genes are TRBV6-2 or TRBV6-3 and TRBJ2-7, with 11 nucleotides matching TRBD2. Germline CDR1 is MNHEY and CDR2 is SVGEGT. This CDR3 is 15 amino acids long. The CDR3 reads CASSYPSGRPHEQCF. CDR3 DNA sequence: TGTGCCAGCAGCTACCCTAGCGGGAGGCCCCACGAGCAGTGCTTC.

In its sample, this clonotype was seen a few times. The chain recombines TRBV29-1 with TRBJ1-2, with TRBD1 matching over 7 bases. The CDR3 covers 13 residues. The V gene's germline CDR1 is SQVTM and CDR2 ANQGSEA. The V gene end was trimmed by 6 bases and the J gene end by 8 bases; junction bases not matched to a gene: 12. The CDR3 DNA reads as TGCAGCGTGAAAAAGGGACAGTTAGAGGGCTACACCTTC. It translates to CSVKKGQLEGYTF.

J is TRBJ2-2 and V is TRBV11-1; D is uncertain. The CDR3 length is 15 residues. The germline gives CDR1 SGHAT, CDR2 FQDESV (reference sequence). The V end was cut by 4 bases, the J end by 2 bases, with 11 bases between. The CDR3 region is CASSSRIGNTGELFF. The CDR3 nucleotides read TGTGCCAGCAGCTCCCGCATCGGCAACACCGGGGAGCTGTTTTTT.

This clonotype came up a few times. This sequence joins TRBV6-2 or TRBV6-3 and TRBJ1-3, with 8 positions matching TRBD1. The CDR3 is 15 amino acids. The junction had 8 bases not matched to a gene; V was cut back by 6 bases and J by 4 bases. Germline-derived CDR1 and CDR2 are MNHEY and SVGEGT. The CDR3 nucleotides read TGTGCCAGCAGCCGACAGGGGAAGACCGGAAACACCATATATTTT. This translates into CASSRQGKTGNTIYF.

With regard to this clonotype: One junction end disagrees with the germline gene, perhaps due to a read error. CDR3 in DNA: TGTGACAGCAGGCTGTACAATGAGCAGTTCTTC. Its protein is CDSRLYNEQFF. The chain recombines TRBV6-2 or TRBV6-3 with TRBJ2-1; D not certain. CDR1 and CDR2 (germline): MNHEY, SVGEGT. This CDR3 spans 11 amino acids.

The chain has TRBV28 and TRBJ2-2; 7 bases fit TRBD2. The CDR3 is 17 residues long. Germline V gene data show CDR1 as MDHEN and CDR2 as SYDVKM. The V segment lost 2 bases and the J segment 5 bases; nucleotides outside the gene matches: 11. The CDR3 region has the DNA TGTGCCAGCAGTTTAAGCGGGAATGGGGTTTTGACCGGGGAGCTGTTTTTT. It encodes CASSLSGNGVLTGELFF. Drawing the rest from reference TRBV28 and TRBJ2-2, the complete variable domain is DVKVTQSSRYLVKRTGEKVFLECVQDMDHENMFWYRQDPGLGLRLIYFSYDVKMKEKGDIPEGYSVSREKKERFSLILESASTNQTSMYLCASSLSGNGVLTGELFFGEGSRLTVL.

The chain joins TRBV6-2 or TRBV6-3 to TRBJ2-1, with 7 bases that match TRBD2. Germline V lookup: CDR1 MNHEY, CDR2 SVGEGT. This CDR3 is built from 14 residues. V was clipped by 4 bases and J by 4 bases; unmatched bases: 4. The CDR3 bases are TGTGCCAGCAGTTCGGGACTACAATACAATGAGCAGTTCTTC. Its protein product is CASSSGLQYNEQFF.

The chain carries TRBV5-5 and TRBJ1-1, with 7 bases fitting TRBD1. This CDR3 is built from 16 residues. The germline gives CDR1 SGHKS, CDR2 YYEKEE (reference sequence). J was trimmed by 7 bases and V by 4 bases; bases with no gene match: 16. CDR3 nucleotides: TGTGCCAGCAGCGTAGCCTACCGACAGGGAGGGGGTGAAGCTTTCTTT. Encoded protein: CASSVAYRQGGGEAFF. Together with reference TRBV5-5 and TRBJ1-1, the CDR3 gives the full variable domain: DAGVTQSPTHLIKTRGQQVTLRCSPISGHKSVSWYQQVLGQGPQFIFQYYEKEERGRGNFPDRFSARQFPNYSSELNVNALLLGDSALYLCASSVAYRQGGGEAFFGQGTRLTVV.

This clonotype was picked up many times. A junction boundary mismatches the germline segment, possibly from a read error. The chain has TRBV7-2 and TRBJ2-7; 10 bases map to TRBD2. Germline-derived CDR1 and CDR2 are SGHTA and FQGNSA. The CDR3 is 14 amino acids. In DNA, the CDR3 is TGTGCCAGCAGCGTAGCGGGAGGCTCCTACGAGCAGTACTTC. The encoded protein is CASSVAGGSYEQYF.

The CDR3 coding sequence is TGCGCCAGCAGCCAAGAGGCTAGCCTCAGGGGGAATGAGCAGTTCTTC. This sequence encodes CASSQEASLRGNEQFF. This rearrangement joins TRBV4-3 to TRBJ2-1; the match to TRBD1 covers 7 bases. CDR1 and CDR2 from the germline V gene are LGHNA and YSLEER. The CDR3 contains 16 residues. Trimming took 0 bases from V and 7 from J; bases not matched to a gene: 9.

This clonotype was found many times. The rearrangement links TRBV6-1 to TRBJ1-2, with TRBD1 matching over 7 bases. The CDR3 runs to 15 residues. V lost 1 base and J lost 6; bases outside the gene matches: 8. Germline CDR1 and CDR2: MNHNS and SASEGT. DNA of the CDR3: TGTGCCAGCAGTGAAGAGGGGGCAGGTGGGGATGGCTACACCTTC. Translating gives CASSEEGAGGDGYTF.

This clonotype showed up just a few times. The chain joins TRBV11-3 to TRBJ2-1; 10 positions match TRBD2. The CDR3 is 17 residues long. V was clipped by 5 bases and J by 2 bases; unmatched bases: 9. Per germline, CDR1 SGHNT and CDR2 YENEEA. The CDR3 region is CASSPGRGLATYNEQFF. The CDR3 DNA is TGTGCCAGCAGCCCGGGTAGGGGACTAGCGACCTACAATGAGCAGTTCTTC.

The rearrangement links TRBV19 to TRBJ2-1, with D possibly being TRBD2 (6 bases). Germline V gives CDR1 LNHDA, CDR2 SQIVND (reference sequence). The CDR3 consists of 15 residues. V lost 3 bases, J lost 3 bases, and 12 bases lay in between. CDR3 nucleotide sequence: TGTGCCAGTAGTATTAGTAGCGGCAACTACAATGAGCAGTTCTTC. Translation: CASSISSGNYNEQFF.

The rearrangement uses TRBV6-2 or TRBV6-3 and TRBJ1-5; no definite D call. V was cut by 6 bases and J by 0 bases, with 9 bases left in between. The CDR3 runs to 14 residues. Germline V gives CDR1 MNHEY, CDR2 SVGEGT. Here the CDR3 reads CASRTENSNQPQHF. The CDR3 DNA is TGTGCCAGCAGAACAGAAAATAGCAATCAGCCCCAGCATTTT.

The chain employs TRBV7-3 and TRBJ2-1, with TRBD1 identical over 8 bases. With V trimmed by 5 bases and J by 4 bases, 7 bases remained unmatched. Germline CDR1 is SGHTA and CDR2 is FQGTGA. This CDR3 is 15 amino acids long. The DNA of the CDR3 is TGTGCCAGCAGCACTCGACAGGGGTCGTACAATGAGCAGTTCTTC. It codes for CASSTRQGSYNEQFF. Together with reference TRBV7-3 and TRBJ2-1, the CDR3 gives the full variable domain: GAGVSQTPSNKVTEKGKYVELRCDPISGHTALYWYRQSLGQGPEFLIYFQGTGAADDSGLPNDRFFAVRPEGSVSTLKIQRTERGDSAVYLCASSTRQGSYNEQFFGPGTRLTVL.

This clonotype was recorded only once. The chain employs TRBV20-1 and TRBJ1-5; 7 bases line up with TRBD1. Trimming removed 2 bases from V and 1 base from J; junction bases left unmatched: 2. The germline gives CDR1 DFQATT, CDR2 SNEGSKA (reference sequence). CDR3 size: 14 residues. CDR3 residues: CSARRTGSNQPQHF. CDR3 nucleotide sequence: TGCAGTGCTAGAAGGACAGGCAGCAATCAGCCCCAGCATTTT.

This clonotype was observed at least ten times. The chain links TRBV7-2 to TRBJ2-1; D possibly uses TRBD1 or TRBD2 (5 bases each). The germline V gene has CDR1 SGHTA and CDR2 FQGNSA. Deletions cut 5 bases from V and 10 bases from J, with 15 bases between. The CDR3 has 13 amino acids. In DNA form, the CDR3 reads TGTGCCAGCAGCCCGATGAGGGGCGAGGAGCAGTTCTTC. Protein: CASSPMRGEEQFF. The full variable domain, its missing parts supplied by reference TRBV7-2 and TRBJ2-1, is GAGVSQSPSNKVTEKGKDVELRCDPISGHTALYWYRQSLGQGLEFLIYFQGNSAPDKSGLPSDRFSAERTGGSVSTLTIQRTQQEDSAVYLCASSPMRGEEQFFGPGTRLTVL.

CDR3 DNA sequence: TGTGCCAGCAGTTTAACAGGGGGCCACGGCTACACCTTC. Residues: CASSLTGGHGYTF. This chain uses TRBV6-1 with TRBJ1-2, with TRBD1 matching over 9 bases. CDR1 and CDR2 (germline): MNHNS, SASEGT. V gave up 5 bases and J gave up 8 bases; unmatched junction bases: 6. This CDR3 is 13 amino acids long.

The rearrangement links TRBV2 to TRBJ2-5; 8 nucleotides line up with TRBD1. The length of the CDR3 is 14 residues. Germline V gene lookup returns CDR1 SNHLY and CDR2 FYNNEI. The V and J ends lost 6 bases and 5 bases, in that order; junction bases with no gene match: 8. The CDR3 spells CASRGQEPQETQYF. The CDR3 DNA follows: TGTGCCAGCAGGGGACAGGAGCCCCAGGAGACCCAGTACTTC.

This clonotype occurred many times. V usage is TRBV7-2 and J usage is TRBJ2-1; 7 bases align to TRBD2. The CDR3 contains 15 residues. Germline CDR1 is SGHTA and CDR2 is FQGNSA. V lost 1 base, J lost 3 bases, and 3 bases stayed unmatched. DNA for the CDR3: TGTGCCAGCAGCTTAGAGGCTAGCGGCTACAATGAGCAGTTCTTC. This codes for CASSLEASGYNEQFF.

This chain links TRBV6-6 with TRBJ1-4; possible D gene TRBD1, 5 bases. The CDR3 has 14 residues. V lost 3 bases and J lost 6, with 11 bases in between. Germline V gene lookup returns CDR1 MNHNY and CDR2 SVGAGI (reference sequence). CDR3 region: CASSYLGTYEKLFF. The CDR3, as DNA: TGTGCCAGCAGTTATCTGGGGACGTATGAAAAACTGTTTTTT.